The 3 T cell receptor beta chains below all came from one sample that was sequenced in a study of cytomegalovirus exposure and HLA in healthy donors. The repertoire was sequenced with immunoSEQ multiplex PCR; TCRdb's copy has only in-frame clones and lacks some. The top ten clones hold 0.8% to 0.85% of a sample with about 360,000 clones, 86% of them seen once. What was sequenced was PBMCs. The receptor set was obtained from a woman aged 18-30 years in good health and CMV-seronegative.

J is TRBJ2-1 and V is TRBV7-6; 12 bases line up with TRBD2. Germline CDR1 reads SGHVS; CDR2 reads FNYEAQ. V dropped 5 bases and J dropped 10; count of bases not matched to a gene: 9. The CDR3 consists of 15 residues. CDR3 DNA sequence: TGTGCCAGCAGCCTGGTGACTAGCGGGAGTGTGGAGCAGTTCTTC. It encodes CASSLVTSGSVEQFF.

The chain links TRBV11-3 to TRBJ2-1; tentatively, D is TRBD2 (6 bases). The V gene's germline CDR1 is SGHNT and CDR2 YENEEA. Trimming removed 1 base from V and 7 bases from J, with 11 bases in between. CDR3 size: 14 residues. The CDR3 region has the DNA TGTGCCAGCAGCTTAGGGTTGGAGGGTAATGAGCAGTTCTTC. Amino acid sequence: CASSLGLEGNEQFF.

This rearrangement joins TRBV28 to TRBJ2-7; D remains unclear. The CDR3 runs 10 residues. Germline values: CDR1 MDHEN, CDR2 SYDVKM. V lost 6 bases and J 4 bases, leaving 4 bases between the germline ends. The CDR3 sequence: CASSLYEQYF. DNA for the CDR3: TGTGCCAGCAGCTTGTACGAGCAGTACTTC.